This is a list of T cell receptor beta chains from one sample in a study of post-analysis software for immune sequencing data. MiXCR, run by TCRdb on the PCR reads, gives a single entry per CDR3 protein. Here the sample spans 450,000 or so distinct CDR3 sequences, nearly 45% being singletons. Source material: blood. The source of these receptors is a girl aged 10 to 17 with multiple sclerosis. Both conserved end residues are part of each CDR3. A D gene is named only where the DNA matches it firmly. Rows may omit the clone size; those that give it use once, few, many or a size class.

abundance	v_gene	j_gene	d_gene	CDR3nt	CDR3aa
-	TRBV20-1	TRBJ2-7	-	TGCAGTGCTAACAGGGCTTACGAGCAGTACTTC	CSANRAYEQYF
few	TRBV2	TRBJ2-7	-	TGTGCCAGCAGTGAAGCGCTTCCGGGGCCCTCCTACGAGCAGTACTTC	CASSEALPGPSYEQYF
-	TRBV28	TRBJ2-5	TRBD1	TGTGCCAGCAGTTCCACCGCCGGGACAGAGCAAGAGACCCAGTACTTC	CASSSTAGTEQETQYF
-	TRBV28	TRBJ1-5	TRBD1	TGTGCCAGCAGTTTACGACAGGGGGCCGGCAATCAGCCCCAGCATTTT	CASSLRQGAGNQPQHF
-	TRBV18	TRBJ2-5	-	TGTGCCAGCTCACCACTTGAGAAGACCCAGTACTTC	CASSPLEKTQYF
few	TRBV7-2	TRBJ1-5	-	TGTGCCAGCAGCTTAAGGGTTAGCAATCAGCCCCAGCATTTT	CASSLRVSNQPQHF
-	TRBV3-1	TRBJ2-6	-	TGTGCCAGCAGCCAAGATCTGACAGATACCACTGGGGCCAACGTCCTGACTTTC	CASSQDLTDTTGANVLTF
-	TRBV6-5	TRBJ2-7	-	TGTGCCAGCAGTTGGCTAGTTTCTGGCGAGCAGTACTTC	CASSWLVSGEQYF
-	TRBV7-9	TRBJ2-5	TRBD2	TGTGCCAGCAGCTCCGGACTAGCAATGGAGACCCAGTACTTC	CASSSGLAMETQYF
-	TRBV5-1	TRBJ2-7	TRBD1	TGCGCCAGCAGCTTGGCGGCGGGACAGGGAGGAGACGAGCAGTACTTC	CASSLAAGQGGDEQYF
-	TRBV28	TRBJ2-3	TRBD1	TGTGCCAGCAGTACCCGGGGACAGGGATCAGGCACAGATACGCAGTATTTT	CASSTRGQGSGTDTQYF
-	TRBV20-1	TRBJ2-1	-	TGCAGTGCTAGCGACCTAGGCAGCTCCTACAATGAGCAGTTCTTC	CSASDLGSSYNEQFF
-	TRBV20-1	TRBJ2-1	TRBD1	TGCAGTGCTGCTAGGGGGACAGGGGACGATGAGCAGTTCTTC	CSAARGTGDDEQFF
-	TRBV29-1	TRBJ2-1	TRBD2	TGCAGCGTTGATGGGACTAGCGGGAACTGCAATGAGCAGTTCTTC	CSVDGTSGNCNEQFF
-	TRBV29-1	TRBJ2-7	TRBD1	TGCAGCGTTGACCCTACAGGGGATCGGGGCGAGCAGTACTTC	CSVDPTGDRGEQYF
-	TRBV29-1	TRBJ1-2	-	TGCAGCGTTGAAGGAGATGGCTACACCTTC	CSVEGDGYTF
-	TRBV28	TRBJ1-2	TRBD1	TGTGCCACTCCCGGGACAGGGGGTGGCGGCTACACCTTC	CATPGTGGGGYTF
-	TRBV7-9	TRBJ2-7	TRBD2	TGTGCCAGCAGCCCTTCGGGACTACCCGCCTACGAGCAGTACTTC	CASSPSGLPAYEQYF
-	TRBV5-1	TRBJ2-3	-	TGCGCCAGCAGCTGGCTGACGGATTACACAGATACGCAGTATTTT	CASSWLTDYTDTQYF
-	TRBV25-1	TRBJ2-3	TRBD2	TGTGCCAGCAGTGAATATCTAGCGGGGGTTATAATTGGGTATTTT	CASSEYLAGVIIGYF
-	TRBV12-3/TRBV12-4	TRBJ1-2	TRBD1	TGTGCCAGCAGTTCACAAGAGGGGGCCGGGCATAACTATGGCTACACCTTC	CASSSQEGAGHNYGYTF
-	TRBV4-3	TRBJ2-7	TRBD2	TGCGCCGGCAGCCAAGATTCCGCGGGAGTCATCAGGTACGAGCAGTACTTC	CAGSQDSAGVIRYEQYF
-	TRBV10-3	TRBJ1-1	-	TGTGCCATCAGGGAAAGTATCGTGAACACTGAAGCTTTCTTT	CAIRESIVNTEAFF
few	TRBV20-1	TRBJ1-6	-	TGCAGTGCTATTCTCTCACCCCTCCACTTT	CSAILSPLHF
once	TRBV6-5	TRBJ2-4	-	TGTGCCAGCAGCCAGGGTGACATTCAGTACTTC	CASSQGDIQYF
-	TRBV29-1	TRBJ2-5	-	TGCAGCGGTGGACGGGGGGCTCGACAAGAGACCCAGTACTTC	CSGGRGARQETQYF
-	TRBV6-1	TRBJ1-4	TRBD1	TGTGCCAGCAGTGGGGCAGGGGGACGGAGGAATGAAAAACTGTTTTTT	CASSGAGGRRNEKLFF
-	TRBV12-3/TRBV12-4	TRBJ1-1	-	TGTGCCAGCACCCCGAGAGCGAACACTGAAGCTTTCTTT	CASTPRANTEAFF
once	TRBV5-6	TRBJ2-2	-	TGTGCCAGCAGCTTGGAGGAGGGGGTGAGCACCGGGGAGCTGTTTTTT	CASSLEEGVSTGELFF
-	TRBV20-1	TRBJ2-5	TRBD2	TGCAGTGCTAGGTCAGGACTAGCGCCGGAGACCCAGTACTTC	CSARSGLAPETQYF
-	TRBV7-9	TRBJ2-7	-	TGTGCCAGCAGTGAAGTCGGCAGCTCCTACGAGCAGTACTTC	CASSEVGSSYEQYF
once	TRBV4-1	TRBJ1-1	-	TGCGCCAGCAGTCTAGAAGGAACGGGGTTAATGAACACTGAAGCTTTCTTT	CASSLEGTGLMNTEAFF
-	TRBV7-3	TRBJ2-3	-	TGTGCCAGCAGCTTCTCAGCGGTCTCGGGCACAGATACGCAGTATTTT	CASSFSAVSGTDTQYF
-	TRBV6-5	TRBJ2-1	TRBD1	TGTGCCAGCAGTTACTCCGGGACAGGGGGCTACAATGAGCAGTTCTTC	CASSYSGTGGYNEQFF
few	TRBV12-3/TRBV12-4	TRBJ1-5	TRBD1	TGTGCCAGCAGTCTTAAAGGGGGCGGGGGCAATCAGCCCCAGCATTTT	CASSLKGGGGNQPQHF
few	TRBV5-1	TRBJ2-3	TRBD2	TGCGCCAGCAGCTCTAGCGGGAGCGGAGATACGCAGTATTTT	CASSSSGSGDTQYF
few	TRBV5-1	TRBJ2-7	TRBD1	TGCGCCAGCAGCTTGACCCGGGACAGGGCTTCCTACGAGCAGTACTTC	CASSLTRDRASYEQYF
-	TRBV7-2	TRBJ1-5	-	TGTGCCAGCAGCTCTGGGGACCGGCGTCGCAATCAGCCCCAGCATTTT	CASSSGDRRRNQPQHF
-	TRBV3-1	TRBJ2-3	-	TGTGCCAGCAGCCAAGATAGTTCGGGGGGCGGAGAGGATACGCAGTATTTT	CASSQDSSGGGEDTQYF
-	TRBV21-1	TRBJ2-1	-	TGTGCCAGCAGCAATGTTCCGAGAAGCGGGGACCGAAATGAGCAGTTCTTC	CASSNVPRSGDRNEQFF
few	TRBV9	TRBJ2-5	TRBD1	TGTGCCAGCAGCACCGGGACAGGGAAAGAGACCCAGTACTTC	CASSTGTGKETQYF
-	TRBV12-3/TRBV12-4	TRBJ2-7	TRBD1	TGTGCCAGCACCACGACAGGGGATACCTACGAGCAGTACTTC	CASTTTGDTYEQYF
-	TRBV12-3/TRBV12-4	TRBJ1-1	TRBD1	TGTGCCAGCATCCCACAGGGGCGCAGTGAAGCTTTCTTT	CASIPQGRSEAFF
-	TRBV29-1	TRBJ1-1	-	TGCAGCTCCTGGGGAGGGGTTGAGATGAACACTGAAGTTTTCTTT	CSSWGGVEMNTEVFF
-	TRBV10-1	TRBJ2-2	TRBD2	TGCGCCAGCAGTGTCGTTAGCGGGGGGAACACCGGGGAGCTGTTTTTT	CASSVVSGGNTGELFF
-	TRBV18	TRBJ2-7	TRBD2	TGTGCCAGCTCGGGGACTAGCGGGAGTCCCTACGAGCAGTACTTC	CASSGTSGSPYEQYF
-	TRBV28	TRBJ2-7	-	TGTGCCAGCAGTCACAGGGTGATCAACGAGCAGTACTTC	CASSHRVINEQYF
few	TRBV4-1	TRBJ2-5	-	TGCGCCAGCAGCCAAGAACGGGGTACCGATGAGCAGTACTTC	CASSQERGTDEQYF
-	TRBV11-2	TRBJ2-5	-	TGTGCCAGCAGCCGCGGGACACCAGAAGAGACCCAGTACTTC	CASSRGTPEETQYF
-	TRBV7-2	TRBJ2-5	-	TGTGCCAGCAGCAGGGGCGGGGAGAGAGCCCAGTACTTC	CASSRGGERAQYF
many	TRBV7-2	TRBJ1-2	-	TGTGCCAGCAGCCCCAGCCTCTATGGCTACACCTTC	CASSPSLYGYTF
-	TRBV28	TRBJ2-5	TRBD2	TGTGCCAGCAGTTTAGCGGGACTAGCGGTCCAAGAGACCCAGTACTTC	CASSLAGLAVQETQYF
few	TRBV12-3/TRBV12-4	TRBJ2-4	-	TGTGCCAGCAGCCGGACAGATTTGATGGCCAAAAACATTCAGTACTTC	CASSRTDLMAKNIQYF
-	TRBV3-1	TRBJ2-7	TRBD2	TGTGCCAGCAGTCAAGGGACTAGCGGGAGGTTTGAGCAGTACTTC	CASSQGTSGRFEQYF
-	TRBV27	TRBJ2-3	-	TGTGCCAGCAGGCACCCACACACAGATACGCAGTATTTT	CASRHPHTDTQYF